The 16 T cell receptor beta chains presented below share a single source sample, sequenced in a study of blood T cell repertoires in COVID-19 (dated by TCRdb to 2019 to 2021). Libraries were made using the immunoSEQ multiplex PCR assay. TCRdb stores this immuneACCESS table with in-frame sequences only. Part of the clones is absent; in the studies checked, under half of the shortfall reflects unresolved V genes, and no reason is known for the rest. This sample comprises hundreds of thousands of clones, 85% to 90% of them detected only once. The ten largest account for more than 1.2% of the sample. The sequenced sample consisted of peripheral blood. The receptors were gathered from an elderly man with acute or convalescent COVID-19.

This CDR3 is CASSLGGQILQETQYF. Here the CDR3 DNA reads TGCGCCAGCAGCTTGGGGGGACAGATCTTACAAGAGACCCAGTACTTC. The chain links TRBV5-1 to TRBJ2-5; 7 positions match TRBD1. The CDR3 is 16 amino acids. Germline V gene lookup returns CDR1 SGHRS and CDR2 YFSETQ. The V segment lost 0 bases and the J segment 2 bases; nucleotides outside the gene matches: 7. Together with reference TRBV5-1 and TRBJ2-5, the CDR3 gives the full variable domain: KAGVTQTPRYLIKTRGQQVTLSCSPISGHRSVSWYQQTPGQGLQFLFEYFSETQRNKGNFPGRFSGRQFSNSRSEMNVSTLELGDSALYLCASSLGGQILQETQYFGPGTRLLVL.

The rearrangement uses TRBV6-2 or TRBV6-3 and TRBJ1-1, with D unclear. The CDR3 sequence is 14 residues long. Per germline, CDR1 MNHEY and CDR2 SVGEGT. V was cut by 2 bases and J by 0 bases, with 7 bases left in between. CDR3 protein: CASSYLSLNTEAFF. The CDR3, as DNA: TGTGCCAGCAGTTACCTTTCCCTGAACACTGAAGCTTTCTTT.

CDR3 sequence reads: CASSSTGGWYPYEQYF. CDR3 DNA sequence: TGTGCCAGCAGTTCAACAGGGGGCTGGTATCCGTACGAGCAGTACTTC. This chain uses TRBV6-6 with TRBJ2-7, with TRBD1 matching 9 bases. Germline loops: CDR1 MNHNY, CDR2 SVGAGI (reference sequence). This CDR3 comprises 16 residues. J was trimmed by 4 bases and V by 4 bases; bases with no gene match: 11.

This rearrangement joins TRBV11-1 to TRBJ2-4; 8 bases align to TRBD2. The junction had 4 bases not matched to a gene; V was cut back by 1 base and J by 8 bases. In germline, CDR1 is SGHAT, CDR2 FQDESV (reference sequence). The CDR3 length is 14 residues. The CDR3 protein is CASSLVSGTYIQYF. Here the CDR3 DNA reads TGTGCCAGCAGCTTAGTTAGCGGGACATACATTCAGTACTTC.

The chain is built from TRBV5-1 and TRBJ1-6; 8 nucleotides align to TRBD1. Trimming removed 1 base from V and 8 bases from J; junction bases left unmatched: 5. Germline lookup yields CDR1 SGHRS and CDR2 YFSETQ. The CDR3 is 15 residues long. CDR3 sequence reads: CASSLNPGGDSPLHF. The CDR3 region has the DNA TGCGCCAGCAGCTTGAACCCAGGGGGCGATTCACCCCTCCACTTT.

Details on this clone: This specimen includes other DNA sequences encoding the same CDR3. The chain couples TRBV6-5 to TRBJ1-1; 7 bases match TRBD1. Germline CDR1 and CDR2: MNHEY and SVGAGI. The trim removed 5 bases at V and 1 base at J, leaving 4 bases unmatched. The CDR3 loop spans 14 amino acids. The CDR3 sequence is CASSPRDRNTEAFF. In DNA form, the CDR3 reads TGTGCCAGCAGTCCCCGGGACAGGAACACTGAAGCTTTCTTT.

The chain carries TRBV7-9 and TRBJ2-2; no clear D. Per germline, CDR1 SEHNR and CDR2 FQNEAQ (reference sequence). The CDR3 extends over 12 amino acids. V was pared by 6 bases and J by 1 base, with 3 bases between. The CDR3 DNA reads TGTGCCAGCAGGAGGAACACCGGGGAGCTGTTTTTT. This gives the protein CASRRNTGELFF.

The chain combines TRBV7-5 with TRBJ1-2; TRBD1, the D gene given by the table, was not confirmed from the DNA. TRBV7-5 is shown as a pseudogene. This CDR3 is built from 16 residues. This CDR3 is CARSQGTGASNYGYTF. CDR3 DNA sequence: TGTGCCAGAAGCCAGGGGACAGGGGCATCTAACTATGGCTACACCTTC.

The chain links TRBV3-1 (or the pseudogene TRBV3-2) to TRBJ1-1, with a tentative D call TRBD1 (6 bases). V was shortened by 3 bases and J by 5 bases, with 16 bases between the two germline ends. CDR3 length equals 15 residues. The germline CDR1 and CDR2 sequences are LGHDT and YNNKEL (reference sequence). The CDR3 DNA is TGTGCCAGCAGCCACTCCGACAGGTCCAGGACTGAAGCTTTCTTT. Translated: CASSHSDRSRTEAFF.

This clone was counted between two and nine times. The CDR3 loop reads CASSVGAGEQFF. The CDR3, as DNA: TGCGCCAGCAGCGTGGGGGCGGGTGAGCAGTTCTTC. The chain uses TRBV5-1 and TRBJ2-1; a possible D gene is TRBD1 (6 bases). Trimming took 4 bases from V and 9 from J, leaving 11 bases between them. In germline, CDR1 is SGHRS, CDR2 YFSETQ. CDR3 length equals 12 residues.

V usage is TRBV5-1 and J usage is TRBJ1-2; TRBD1 is a possible D gene (5 bases). Germline CDR1 is SGHRS and CDR2 is YFSETQ. The CDR3 has 12 amino acids. Trimming removed 0 bases at V and 8 bases at J, with 8 bases between. The CDR3 coding sequence is TGCGCCAGCAGCTTGGAAGGGGAAGGCTACACCTTC. Residues: CASSLEGEGYTF.

The chain recombines TRBV19 with TRBJ1-4, with D maybe TRBD1 (5 bases). This CDR3 is 14 amino acids long. Germline-derived CDR1 and CDR2 are LNHDA and SQIVND (reference sequence). Trimming shortened V by 5 bases and J by 4 bases, and 11 bases separated the two germline ends. CDR3 sequence reads: CASSFGTVNEKLFF. The DNA for the CDR3 is TGTGCCAGTAGTTTCGGGACTGTTAATGAAAAACTGTTTTTT.

The chain joins TRBV2 to TRBJ1-2; 7 nucleotides line up with TRBD1. J gave up 4 bases and V 5 bases, and 10 bases lay outside the gene matches. Germline values: CDR1 SNHLY, CDR2 FYNNEI. This CDR3 spans 15 amino acids. This CDR3 reads CASSLFDRVPYGYTF. In DNA form, the CDR3 reads TGTGCCAGCAGTCTCTTCGACAGGGTCCCCTATGGCTACACCTTC. Combining the CDR3 with reference TRBV2 and TRBJ1-2 gives the whole variable domain EPEVTQTPSHQVTQMGQEVILRCVPISNHLYFYWYRQILGQKVEFLVSFYNNEISEKSEIFDDQFSVERPDGSNFTLKIRSTKLEDSAMYFCASSLFDRVPYGYTFGSGTRLTVV.

The V and J genes are TRBV7-3 and TRBJ2-5, with D maybe TRBD1 (6 bases). The germline CDR1 and CDR2 sequences are SGHTA and FQGTGA. The CDR3 extends over 13 amino acids. V lost 5 bases and J 2 bases, leaving 9 bases between the germline ends. In DNA, the CDR3 is TGTGCCAGCAGCCAGGGACAACAAGAGACCCAGTACTTC. This encodes CASSQGQQETQYF. Looking up the rest from reference TRBV7-3 and TRBJ2-5 gives the full variable domain: GAGVSQTPSNKVTEKGKYVELRCDPISGHTALYWYRQSLGQGPEFLIYFQGTGAADDSGLPNDRFFAVRPEGSVSTLKIQRTERGDSAVYLCASSQGQQETQYFGPGTRLLVL.

The chain links TRBV6-5 to TRBJ2-7; 9 positions agree with TRBD1. V gave up 8 bases and J gave up 0 bases; unmatched junction bases: 5. Germline lookup yields CDR1 MNHEY and CDR2 SVGAGI. There are 14 residues in the CDR3. In DNA, the CDR3 is TGTGCCAGCGGATCGACAGGGGGCTCCTACGAGCAGTACTTC. This codes for CASGSTGGSYEQYF.

V and J are TRBV2 and TRBJ2-1; D might be TRBD1 (5 bases). In germline, CDR1 is SNHLY, CDR2 FYNNEI. This CDR3 is 14 amino acids long. Trimming took 7 bases from V and 0 from J, leaving 10 bases between them. The CDR3 bases are TGTGCCAGCAAATGGGGCTACTCCTACAATGAGCAGTTCTTC. Protein sequence: CASKWGYSYNEQFF.